One and the same sample provided the 2 T cell receptor beta chains below, sequenced in a study of response to subunit inactivated influenza vaccine listed by TCRdb under 2018. Library method: RT-PCR. This sample was sequenced with an Illumina HiSeq 2500. The public reads were reanalyzed by TCRdb: fastp trimming at Q25, MiXCR alignment, in-frame beta chains only. Every entry covers one CDR3 protein and lists the most common genes and DNA from its rows. This sample holds hundreds of thousands of distinct CDR3 sequences; 16% were observed only once. Of the sample, roughly 3.1% is held by the ten largest clones. This specimen consisted of CD4+ T cells sorted from PBMCs, obtained around 25 months after vaccination. The receptor source for this set is a man in his fifties or sixties who received an inactivated influenza vaccine. Donor details come from another sample of the same person, matched by shared clones.

In its sample, this clonotype was seen a few times. The chain recombines TRBV28 with TRBJ2-6; 8 positions agree with TRBD1. The V and J ends lost 3 bases and 0 bases, in that order; junction bases with no gene match: 7. Germline CDR1 MDHEN, CDR2 SYDVKM. The CDR3 totals 18 residues. CDR3 sequence reads: CASSFGTGLLSGANVLTF. CDR3 nucleotide sequence: TGTGCCAGCAGTTTCGGGACAGGCTTACTCTCTGGGGCCAACGTCCTGACTTTC.

This clonotype was detected a few times. Here the CDR3 reads CASSKWHGELFF. CDR3 DNA: TGTGCCAGCAGCAAATGGCACGGGGAGCTGTTTTTT. The chain combines TRBV21-1 with TRBJ2-2. TRBV21-1 constitutes a pseudogene. There are 12 residues in the CDR3.